The sequence of this T cell receptor beta chain was determined in a study of blood T cell dynamics during melanoma immunotherapy. The germline V gene encodes CDR1 MNHEY and CDR2 SVGAGI. The CDR3 covers 15 residues. Trimming shortened V by 0 bases and J by 10 bases, and 13 bases separated the two germline ends. Only one count was recorded for this clone. Its specificity is not known. Profiling relied on immunoSEQ multiplex PCR, and the TCRdb table lists in-frame clones only, not all of them. The sample includes 10,000 to 13,000 clones, over 80% seen only once; the top ten take about 6.9%. Sample time point: week 3, after first cycle of checkpoint inhibitor. No patient had earlier systemic cancer treatment, concurrent immunosuppressants, or another active cancer. Study results and caveats: Disease-control patients' PBMC repertoires became either more clonal or more diverse at W3.

This sample comprised blood, obtained from a patient treated with checkpoint blockade. The receptor was isolated from a human donor with melanoma. The V and J genes are TRBV6-5 and TRBJ1-6; D might be TRBD1 (5 bases). CDR3 DNA: TGTGCCAGCAGTTACTCTCCCAGGGCCAACTCACCCCTCCACTTT. Its translation is CASSYSPRANSPLHF.